The rows below give T cell receptor beta chains drawn from one sample of a study of blood T cell repertoires in COVID-19. The assay was immunoSEQ multiplex PCR, and TCRdb's table has in-frame clones only and misses some. The table shows around 250,000 clones, with under 90% occurring only once. The sequencing input was PBMCs or T cells enriched from blood (not recorded which). The receptor set was obtained from a man between 25 and 39 years old with acute COVID-19. The CDR3 runs from the conserved cysteine through the conserved F or W. A D gene is named only where the DNA matches it firmly. Some rows mark clone size as missing; the rest say once, few, many or name a class of expanded clone.

j_call: TRBJ1-3
clone_size: -
d_call: -
v_call: TRBV19
cdr3_aa: CASTRPFSGNTIYF
cdr3_nt: TGTGCCAGTACCAGGCCATTCTCTGGAAACACCATATATTTT

j_call: TRBJ2-1
clone_size: -
d_call: TRBD1
v_call: TRBV5-1
cdr3_aa: CASSRRGQGNEQFF
cdr3_nt: TGTGCCAGCAGCAGAAGGGGGCAGGGTAATGAGCAGTTCTTC

j_call: TRBJ1-1
clone_size: -
d_call: -
v_call: TRBV6-5
cdr3_aa: CASKMGQGNTEAFF
cdr3_nt: TGTGCCAGCAAGATGGGGCAGGGGAACACTGAAGCTTTCTTT

j_call: TRBJ2-1
clone_size: -
d_call: -
v_call: TRBV5-1
cdr3_aa: CASSGALGQSSYNEQFF
cdr3_nt: TGTGCCAGCAGCGGAGCCTTAGGACAGAGCTCCTACAATGAGCAGTTCTTC

j_call: TRBJ2-2
clone_size: -
d_call: -
v_call: TRBV7-9
cdr3_aa: CASRARVTGELFF
cdr3_nt: TGTGCCAGCAGGGCCAGGGTCACCGGGGAGCTGTTTTTT

j_call: TRBJ2-3
clone_size: -
d_call: TRBD2
v_call: TRBV7-2
cdr3_aa: CASSLRSGGNTKQDTQYF
cdr3_nt: TGTGCCAGCAGCTTACGTAGCGGGGGAAACACCAAGCAAGATACGCAGTATTTT

j_call: TRBJ2-2
clone_size: -
d_call: -
v_call: TRBV10-2
cdr3_aa: CASSESRTGELFF
cdr3_nt: TGCGCCAGCAGTGAGAGCCGCACCGGGGAGCTGTTTTTT

j_call: TRBJ2-1
clone_size: -
d_call: -
v_call: TRBV9
cdr3_aa: CASRGGGAYNEQFF
cdr3_nt: TGTGCCAGCAGAGGAGGGGGCGCCTACAATGAGCAGTTCTTC

j_call: TRBJ1-2
clone_size: once
d_call: -
v_call: TRBV6-5
cdr3_aa: CASSYSSRVIGGGYTF
cdr3_nt: TGTGCCAGCAGTTACTCGAGTAGAGTAATAGGAGGAGGCTACACCTTC

j_call: TRBJ1-6
clone_size: -
d_call: -
v_call: TRBV6-2/TRBV6-3
cdr3_aa: CASSRDGGGVNSPLHF
cdr3_nt: TGTGCCAGCAGTCGGGACGGTGGAGGGGTTAATTCACCCCTCCACTTT

j_call: TRBJ1-2
clone_size: few
d_call: -
v_call: TRBV10-2
cdr3_aa: CASSFTGGGYTF
cdr3_nt: TGCGCCAGCAGTTTTACGGGGGGTGGCTACACCTTC

j_call: TRBJ1-5
clone_size: -
d_call: -
v_call: TRBV19
cdr3_aa: CASSPTDNQPQHF
cdr3_nt: TGTGCCAGTAGCCCGACAGACAATCAGCCCCAGCATTTT

j_call: TRBJ2-1
clone_size: few
d_call: -
v_call: TRBV11-2
cdr3_aa: CASSLVRDNEQFF
cdr3_nt: TGTGCCAGCAGCTTAGTTAGAGACAATGAGCAGTTCTTC

j_call: TRBJ1-1
clone_size: -
d_call: -
v_call: TRBV4-3
cdr3_aa: CASSHGGGEAFF
cdr3_nt: TGCGCCAGCAGCCATGGGGGGGGTGAAGCTTTCTTT

j_call: TRBJ2-1
clone_size: -
d_call: -
v_call: TRBV5-5
cdr3_aa: CASSLDKRIMQFF
cdr3_nt: TGTGCCAGCAGCTTGGATAAGAGAATAATGCAGTTCTTC

j_call: TRBJ1-2
clone_size: -
d_call: -
v_call: TRBV28
cdr3_aa: CASRLQGFGYTF
cdr3_nt: TGTGCCAGCAGATTACAGGGATTTGGCTACACCTTC

j_call: TRBJ1-4
clone_size: -
d_call: -
v_call: TRBV11-3
cdr3_aa: CASRNRWGAPSEKLFF
cdr3_nt: TGTGCCAGCAGGAACCGCTGGGGAGCCCCTTCAGAAAAACTGTTTTTT

j_call: TRBJ1-2
clone_size: -
d_call: -
v_call: TRBV10-3
cdr3_aa: CAISEYRVEGILNRDYGYTF
cdr3_nt: TGTGCCATCAGTGAGTACAGGGTCGAGGGGATACTTAATAGGGACTATGGCTACACCTTC

j_call: TRBJ1-2
clone_size: few
d_call: -
v_call: TRBV7-3
cdr3_aa: CASSPLGDDYGYTF
cdr3_nt: TGTGCCAGCAGCCCACTGGGCGATGACTATGGCTACACCTTC

j_call: TRBJ1-4
clone_size: -
d_call: -
v_call: TRBV18
cdr3_aa: CASSPPRGIGNEKLFF
cdr3_nt: TGTGCCAGCTCACCACCGCGGGGGATTGGGAATGAAAAACTGTTTTTT

j_call: TRBJ1-2
clone_size: -
d_call: -
v_call: TRBV20-1
cdr3_aa: CSENPLYGYTF
cdr3_nt: TGCAGTGAAAATCCACTCTATGGCTACACCTTC

j_call: TRBJ1-2
clone_size: -
d_call: -
v_call: TRBV11-2
cdr3_aa: CASSLEGGGYGYTF
cdr3_nt: TGTGCCAGCAGCTTAGAAGGCGGAGGCTATGGCTACACCTTC

j_call: TRBJ2-2
clone_size: -
d_call: TRBD1
v_call: TRBV2
cdr3_aa: CASSALDRTYTGELFF
cdr3_nt: TGTGCCAGCAGTGCCCTGGACAGGACGTACACCGGGGAGCTGTTTTTT

j_call: TRBJ2-3
clone_size: -
d_call: -
v_call: TRBV7-9
cdr3_aa: CASRLLQGFRDTQYF
cdr3_nt: TGTGCCAGCAGGTTACTTCAGGGGTTCAGAGATACGCAGTATTTT

j_call: TRBJ2-1
clone_size: -
d_call: TRBD2
v_call: TRBV7-2
cdr3_aa: CASCLAGGGYNEQFF
cdr3_nt: TGTGCCAGCTGTCTAGCGGGAGGGGGGTACAATGAGCAGTTCTTC

j_call: TRBJ2-1
clone_size: -
d_call: TRBD2
v_call: TRBV6-2/TRBV6-3
cdr3_aa: CASSYLAGGPGEQFF
cdr3_nt: TGTGCCAGCAGTTACTTAGCGGGAGGGCCAGGTGAGCAGTTCTTC

j_call: TRBJ2-1
clone_size: -
d_call: -
v_call: TRBV10-2
cdr3_aa: CASSDNSGSYNEQFF
cdr3_nt: TGCGCCAGCAGTGACAATAGCGGCTCCTACAATGAGCAGTTCTTC

j_call: TRBJ1-3
clone_size: few
d_call: -
v_call: TRBV29-1
cdr3_aa: CSVVLVGPGFDGNTIYF
cdr3_nt: TGCAGCGTTGTGTTAGTGGGTCCAGGGTTTGACGGAAACACCATATATTTT